Sequencing of this T cell receptor beta chain was carried out in a study of T cells after yellow fever vaccination. Whole-study findings and limits: At 95% to 98% for CD4 and about 91% for CD8, most primary-vaccination clones showed up again after the booster. Although most clonotypes did not, a small share appeared in both CD4 and CD8 compartments.

This clonotype was seen repeatedly, ten times or more. Antigen: not known. Trimming removed 1 base at V and 3 bases at J, with 7 bases between. Germline CDR1 SNHLY, CDR2 FYNNEI. The CDR3 has 13 residues. By 5'RACE template switching, TCR cDNA was produced, with a universal primer site and UMIs added in the process. TCRdb redid the calling of the 5' RACE reads with MiXCR, one entry per CDR3 protein. The top ten clones hold 14% to 15% of a sample with hundreds of thousands of distinct CDR3 sequences, roughly 12% of them seen once. The input for sequencing was PBMCs, taken on the day of the yellow fever booster vaccination. The chain has TRBV2 and TRBJ2-7, with D possibly matching TRBD1 (5 bases). The sequence derives from a man aged 30 to 45 who received the YFV17D yellow fever vaccine. The CDR3 region has the DNA TGTGCCAGCAGTGAAGGGACATTCTACGAGCAGTACTTC. Translating gives CASSEGTFYEQYF. Complete variable domain (other parts from reference TRBV2 and TRBJ2-7): EPEVTQTPSHQVTQMGQEVILRCVPISNHLYFYWYRQILGQKVEFLVSFYNNEISEKSEIFDDQFSVERPDGSNFTLKIRSTKLEDSAMYFCASSEGTFYEQYFGPGTRLTVT.